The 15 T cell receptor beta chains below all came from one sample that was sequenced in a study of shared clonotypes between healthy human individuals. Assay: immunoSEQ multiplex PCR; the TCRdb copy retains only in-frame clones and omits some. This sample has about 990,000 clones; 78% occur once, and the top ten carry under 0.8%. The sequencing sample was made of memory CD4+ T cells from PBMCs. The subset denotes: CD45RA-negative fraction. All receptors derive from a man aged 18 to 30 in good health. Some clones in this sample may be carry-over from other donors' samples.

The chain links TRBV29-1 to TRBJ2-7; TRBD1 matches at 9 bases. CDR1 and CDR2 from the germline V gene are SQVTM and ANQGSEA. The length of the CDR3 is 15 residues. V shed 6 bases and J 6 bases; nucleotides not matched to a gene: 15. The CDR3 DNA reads TGCAGCGTGGGGCGGTGGGGACAGGGCAGGGGCGAGCAGTACTTC. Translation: CSVGRWGQGRGEQYF.

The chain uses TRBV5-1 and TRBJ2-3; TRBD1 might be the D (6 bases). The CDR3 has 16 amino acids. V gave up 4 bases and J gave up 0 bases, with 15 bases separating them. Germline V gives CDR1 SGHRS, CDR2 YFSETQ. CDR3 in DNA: TGCGCCAGCAGCCATCGGGTGGGGGCGAGCACAGATACGCAGTATTTT. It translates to CASSHRVGASTDTQYF.

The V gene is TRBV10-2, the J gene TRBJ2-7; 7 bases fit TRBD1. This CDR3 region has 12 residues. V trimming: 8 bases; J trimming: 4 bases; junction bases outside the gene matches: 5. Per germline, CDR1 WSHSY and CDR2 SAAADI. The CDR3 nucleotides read TGCGCCAGCGGGGACAGATATTACGAGCAGTACTTC. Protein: CASGDRYYEQYF.

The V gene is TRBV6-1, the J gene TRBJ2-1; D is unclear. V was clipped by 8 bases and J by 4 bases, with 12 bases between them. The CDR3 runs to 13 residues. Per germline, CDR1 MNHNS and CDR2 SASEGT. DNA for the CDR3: TGTGCCAGCTTATTCACAGATTACAATGAGCAGTTCTTC. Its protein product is CASLFTDYNEQFF.

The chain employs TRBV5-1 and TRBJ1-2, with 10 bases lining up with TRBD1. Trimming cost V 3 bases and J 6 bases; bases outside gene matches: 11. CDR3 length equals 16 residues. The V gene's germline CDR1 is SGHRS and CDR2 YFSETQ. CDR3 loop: CASSSGRQGASNGYTF. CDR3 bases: TGCGCCAGCAGCTCCGGGAGACAGGGGGCATCTAATGGCTACACCTTC.

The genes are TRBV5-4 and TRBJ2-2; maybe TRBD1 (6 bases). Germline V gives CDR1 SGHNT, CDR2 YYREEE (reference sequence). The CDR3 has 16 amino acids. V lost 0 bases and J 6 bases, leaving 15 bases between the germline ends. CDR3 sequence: CASSLAGHPKAGELFF. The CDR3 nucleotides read TGTGCCAGCAGCTTGGCGGGACACCCTAAGGCCGGGGAGCTGTTTTTT.

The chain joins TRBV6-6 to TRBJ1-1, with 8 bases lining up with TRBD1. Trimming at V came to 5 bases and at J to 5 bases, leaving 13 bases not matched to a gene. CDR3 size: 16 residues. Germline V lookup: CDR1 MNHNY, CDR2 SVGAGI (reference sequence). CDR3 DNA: TGTGCCAGCAGTACCCACAGGGGGGAGGCGGTAACTGAAGCTTTCTTT. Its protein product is CASSTHRGEAVTEAFF.

CDR3 sequence: CASSQGRGRLEGYTF. The CDR3 region has the DNA TGCGCCAGCAGCCAAGGTAGGGGGCGCCTTGAGGGCTACACCTTC. V usage is TRBV4-3 and J usage is TRBJ1-2, with TRBD1 matching 7 bases. This CDR3 spans 15 amino acids. V dropped 1 base and J dropped 8; count of bases not matched to a gene: 10. The germline V gene has CDR1 LGHNA and CDR2 YSLEER.

As DNA, the CDR3 is TGCAGTGCCGAACAGGGGGAGACCCAGTACTTC. Amino acids: CSAEQGETQYF. The chain uses TRBV20-1 and TRBJ2-5, with 7 nucleotides matching TRBD1. The germline gives CDR1 DFQATT, CDR2 SNEGSKA (reference sequence). The CDR3 consists of 11 residues. J lost 5 bases, V lost 6 bases, and 3 bases had no gene match.

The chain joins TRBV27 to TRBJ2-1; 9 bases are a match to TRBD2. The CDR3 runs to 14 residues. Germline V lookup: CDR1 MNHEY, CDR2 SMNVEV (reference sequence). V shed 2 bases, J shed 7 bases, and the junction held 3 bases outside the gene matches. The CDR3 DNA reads TGTGCCAGCAGTTTAGTAGCGGGAGTAAATGAGCAGTTCTTC. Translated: CASSLVAGVNEQFF.

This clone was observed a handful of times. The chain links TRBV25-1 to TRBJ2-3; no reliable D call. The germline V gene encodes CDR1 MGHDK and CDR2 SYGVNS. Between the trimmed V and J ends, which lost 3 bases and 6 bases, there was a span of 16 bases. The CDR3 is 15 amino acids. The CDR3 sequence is CASSDPTDSWDTQYF. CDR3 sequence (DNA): TGTGCCAGCAGTGACCCCACAGACTCGTGGGATACGCAGTATTTT. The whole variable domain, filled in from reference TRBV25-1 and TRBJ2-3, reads EADIYQTPRYLVIGTGKKITLECSQTMGHDKMYWYQQDPGMELHLIHYSYGVNSTEKGDLSSESTVSRIRTEHFPLTLESARPSHTSQYLCASSDPTDSWDTQYFGPGTRLTVL.

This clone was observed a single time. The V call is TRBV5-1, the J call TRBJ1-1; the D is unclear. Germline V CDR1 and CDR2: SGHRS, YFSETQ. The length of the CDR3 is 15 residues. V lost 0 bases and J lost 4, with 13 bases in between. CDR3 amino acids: CASSLVVSQSTEAFF. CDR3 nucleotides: TGCGCCAGCAGCTTGGTTGTGAGTCAAAGCACTGAAGCTTTCTTT.

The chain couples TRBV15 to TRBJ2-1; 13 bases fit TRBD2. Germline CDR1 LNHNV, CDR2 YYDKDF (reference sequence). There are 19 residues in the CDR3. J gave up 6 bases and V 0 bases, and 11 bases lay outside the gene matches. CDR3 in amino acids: CATSRDEIGLAGVGNEQFF. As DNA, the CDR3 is TGTGCCACCAGCAGAGATGAGATCGGACTAGCGGGAGTAGGCAATGAGCAGTTCTTC.

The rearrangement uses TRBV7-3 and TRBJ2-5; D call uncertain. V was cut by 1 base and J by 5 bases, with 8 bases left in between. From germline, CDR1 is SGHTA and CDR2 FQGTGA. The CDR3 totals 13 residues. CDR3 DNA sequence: TGTGCCAGCAGCTTAAGATCGAGGGAGACCCAGTACTTC. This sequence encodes CASSLRSRETQYF.

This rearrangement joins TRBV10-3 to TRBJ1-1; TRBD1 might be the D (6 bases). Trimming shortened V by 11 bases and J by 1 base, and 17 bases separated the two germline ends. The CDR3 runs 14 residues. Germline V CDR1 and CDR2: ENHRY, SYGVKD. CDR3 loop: CASQSRGGNTEAFF. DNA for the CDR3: TGTGCCTCACAGTCGAGGGGGGGGAACACTGAAGCTTTCTTT.